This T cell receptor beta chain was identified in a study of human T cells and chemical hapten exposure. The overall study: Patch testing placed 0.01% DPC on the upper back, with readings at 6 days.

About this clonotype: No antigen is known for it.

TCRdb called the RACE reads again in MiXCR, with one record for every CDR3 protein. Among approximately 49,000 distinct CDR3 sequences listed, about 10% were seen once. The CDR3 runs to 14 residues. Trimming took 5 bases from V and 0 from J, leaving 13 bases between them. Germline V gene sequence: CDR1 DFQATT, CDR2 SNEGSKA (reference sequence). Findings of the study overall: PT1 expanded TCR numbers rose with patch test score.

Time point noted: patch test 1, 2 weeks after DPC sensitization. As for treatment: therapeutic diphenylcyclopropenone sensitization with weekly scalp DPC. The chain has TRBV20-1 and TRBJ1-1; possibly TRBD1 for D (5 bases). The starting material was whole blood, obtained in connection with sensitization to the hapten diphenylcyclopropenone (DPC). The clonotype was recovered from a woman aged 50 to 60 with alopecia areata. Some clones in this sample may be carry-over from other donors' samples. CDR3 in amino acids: CSAREGRLNTEAFF. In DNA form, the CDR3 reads TGCAGTGCTCGTGAGGGACGGTTGAACACTGAAGCTTTCTTT.